These 30 T cell receptor beta chains share one sample of origin, sequenced in a study of tumor and adjacent non-tumor tissue in lung cancer. This sample's RNA came from whole unsorted tissue. Three rounds of nested PCR, following a modified ARM-PCR protocol, produced the TCRbeta library. TCRdb re-called the multiplex PCR reads through MiXCR, storing one row per CDR3 protein. The sample has around 70,000 distinct CDR3 sequences, roughly three fifths seen once. Sequencing was carried out using lung tumor tissue. All receptors derive from a man between 50 and 59 years old with non-small cell lung cancer.

This clonotype was recorded many times. The J gene is TRBJ2-3, the V gene TRBV29-1; perhaps TRBD1 as D (6 bases). V shed 2 bases and J shed 3 bases, with 9 bases lying between them. The CDR3 is 13 amino acids. The germline gives CDR1 SQVTM, CDR2 ANQGSEA. CDR3 sequence: CSVEPQGTDTQYF. As DNA, the CDR3 is TGCAGCGTTGAACCCCAGGGGACAGATACGCAGTATTTT.

The chain carries TRBV20-1 and TRBJ2-1, with TRBD2 identical over 11 bases. From germline, CDR1 is DFQATT and CDR2 SNEGSKA (reference sequence). With V trimmed by 0 bases and J by 4 bases, 11 bases remained unmatched. The length of the CDR3 is 18 residues. CDR3 protein: CSARDWISGRGRYNEQFF. DNA of the CDR3: TGCAGTGCTAGAGACTGGATTAGCGGGAGGGGTAGGTACAATGAGCAGTTCTTC.

Here the CDR3 DNA reads TGCGCCAGCAGCTTCCTAGGAGCGGGAGTACCGGACGAGCAGTACTTC. This encodes CASSFLGAGVPDEQYF. This chain links TRBV5-1 with TRBJ2-7; 8 positions agree with TRBD2. Germline V gene lookup returns CDR1 SGHRS and CDR2 YFSETQ. The CDR3 spans 16 residues. J gave up 5 bases and V 2 bases, and 12 bases lay outside the gene matches.

As to this clonotype: This may arise from a read error, as a much more abundant clone is one base away. The V call is TRBV6-5, the J call TRBJ2-3, with D perhaps matching TRBD1 (5 bases). The germline V gene has CDR1 MNHEY and CDR2 SVGAGI. Deletions cut 9 bases from V and 5 bases from J, with 9 bases between. The CDR3 loop spans 11 amino acids. The DNA of the CDR3 is TGTGCCAGAAGTAGGGGAGATACGCAGTATTTT. Protein: CARSRGDTQYF.

This clonotype was seen a few times. At one end, the junction sequence differs from germline, possibly due to a read error. J is TRBJ2-3 and V is TRBV11-3, with TRBD2 matching 14 bases. The germline V gene has CDR1 SGHNT and CDR2 YENEEA. This CDR3 comprises 17 residues. The chain's CDR3 is CASSIGTSGGSTDTQYF. The CDR3 coding sequence is TGTGCCAGCAGCATAGGGACTAGCGGGGGAAGCACAGATACACAGTATTTT.

This clonotype was seen at least ten times. J is TRBJ2-7 and V is TRBV20-1; D is ambiguous. The germline V gene encodes CDR1 DFQATT and CDR2 SNEGSKA (reference sequence). V gave up 0 bases and J gave up 3 bases, with 15 bases separating them. The CDR3 is 15 residues long. The CDR3 region is CSARDRKGLSYEQYF. CDR3 sequence (DNA): TGCAGTGCTAGAGATAGAAAGGGATTGAGCTACGAGCAGTACTTC.

As for this clonotype: Mismatch with germline at one junction end may stem from a read error. V is TRBV6-6 and J is TRBJ2-3, with 7 bases identical to TRBD1. The CDR3 has 15 amino acids. The germline V gene has CDR1 MNHNY and CDR2 SVGAGI (reference sequence). The CDR3 reads CASLGPGQWAYTRYF. In DNA, the CDR3 is TGTGCCAGCCTGGGCCCGGGACAGTGGGCTTATACGCGGTATTTT.

This clonotype was counted at least ten times. The chain uses TRBV4-1 and TRBJ2-7, with TRBD1 matching over 7 bases. From germline, CDR1 is MGHRA and CDR2 YSYEKL. This CDR3 spans 15 amino acids. V lost 1 base to trimming and J lost 2 bases; unmatched junction nucleotides: 5. The CDR3 nucleotides are TGCGCCAGCAGCCAAGCGCCAGGGGGAGCCTACGAGCAGTACTTC. It yields the protein CASSQAPGGAYEQYF.

This clonotype was counted many times. This rearrangement joins TRBV12-3 or TRBV12-4 to TRBJ1-1, with 12 bases that match TRBD1. V was clipped by 5 bases and J by 1 base; unmatched bases: 8. CDR3 length: 17 residues. The CDR3 bases are TGTGCCAGCAGTCCCGGGACAGGGGGCATGACGAACACTGAAGCTTTCTTT. Protein: CASSPGTGGMTNTEAFF.

This clonotype appeared a few times. This may stem from a read error, because a much larger clone lies one nucleotide away. The chain combines TRBV6-5 with TRBJ2-2; D uncertain. Germline-derived CDR1 and CDR2 are MNHEY and SVGAGI. This CDR3 has 15 amino acids. In DNA form, the CDR3 reads TGTGCCAGCAACGGATGGGAAGGGAACACCAGGGAGCTGTTTTTT. Translating gives CASNGWEGNTRELFF.

The chain recombines TRBV14 with TRBJ2-5; D ambiguous. In germline, CDR1 is SGHDN, CDR2 FVKESK. V shed 3 bases and J shed 5 bases, with 13 bases lying between them. CDR3 size: 14 residues. The CDR3 DNA sequence: TGTGCCAGCAGCCAGAGAGTGGTACACGAGACCCAGTACTTC. It translates to CASSQRVVHETQYF.

Note on this clonotype: A read error is likely, as this CDR3 ends without the conserved phenylalanine or tryptophan. Because the CDR3's place on the DNA is in doubt, the DNA is left out and the CDR3 is given as listed by TCRdb. The rearrangement joins TRBV29-1 to TRBJ1-1. Germline-derived CDR1 and CDR2 are SQVTM and ANQGSEA. The CDR3 is made up of 12 amino acids, end residues included. The CDR3 sequence: CSTRYMNTETFY.

There are a few counts of this clonotype. Just one base apart from a much larger clone, this may be a read error. The chain is built from TRBV30 and TRBJ1-2; a weak D match, TRBD1 (6 bases). CDR3 size: 12 residues. Looked up from germline, CDR1 is GTSNPN and CDR2 is SVGIG (reference sequence). Trimming removed 7 bases at V and 3 bases at J, with 12 bases between. The CDR3 here is CALRGGDYGYTF. CDR3 DNA sequence: TGTGCCTTGAGAGGGGGTGACTATGGCTACACCTTC.

This clonotype was seen ten or more times. The V gene is TRBV14, the J gene TRBJ1-1; the match to TRBD1 covers 9 bases. CDR1 is SGHDN, CDR2 FVKESK, per germline. The CDR3 runs to 15 residues. After removal of 3 bases from V and 5 bases from J, the junction contained 7 bases not matched to a gene. CDR3 nucleotides: TGTGCCAGCAGCCAGGCTGGGACAGGGAATACTGAAGCTTTCTTT. This encodes CASSQAGTGNTEAFF.

Note on this clonotype: The junction does not match germline at one end; this may be a read error. The rearrangement joins TRBV7-8 to TRBJ2-7; 9 bases match TRBD1. The germline V gene encodes CDR1 SGHVS and CDR2 FQNEAQ. CDR3 length: 14 amino acids. The CDR3 loop is CASGLDRGYYEQYF. Written as DNA, the CDR3 is TGTGCCAGCGGCTTAGACAGGGGGTACTACGAGCAGTACTTC.

Regarding this clonotype: One end of the junction varies from germline; a read error may be responsible. This chain links TRBV16 with TRBJ1-5; D is ambiguous. Germline V gene data show CDR1 as KGHSY and CDR2 as FQNENV. This CDR3 has 15 residues. CDR3 coding DNA: TGTGCCAGCAGCCAATCGGGCCAAGCTAATCAGCTCCAGCATTTT. Protein sequence: CASSQSGQANQLQHF.

The V and J genes are TRBV30 and TRBJ2-3, with unresolved D. The CDR3 is made up of 15 amino acids. CDR1 is GTSNPN and CDR2 is SVGIG in the germline V gene (reference sequence). Trimming took off 3 bases at V and 4 bases at J, with 17 bases between the two ends. CDR3 sequence: CAWSDRPPQADTQYF. The CDR3 nucleotides read TGTGCCTGGAGCGACCGCCCTCCCCAGGCAGATACGCAGTATTTT.

As regards this clonotype: Relative to the germline gene, one junction end is altered; a read error may explain this. The chain couples TRBV5-4 to TRBJ2-2; 13 bases map to TRBD2. This CDR3 has 17 residues. CDR1 SGHNT and CDR2 YYREEE come from the germline V gene (reference sequence). The CDR3 reads CASSPALAGGPVVELFF. CDR3 nucleotide sequence: TGTGCCAGCAGCCCAGCACTAGCGGGAGGGCCGGTCGTGGAGCTGTTCTTT.

This clonotype appeared once. A much larger clone differs by one base, so this may be a read error. This sequence joins TRBV4-2 and TRBJ2-3; D perhaps matches TRBD2 (6 bases). The length of the CDR3 is 16 residues. Looked up from germline, CDR1 is LGHNA and CDR2 is YNFKEQ. CDR3 sequence (DNA): TGTGCCAGCGGCCAAGATGGGGCGGGAAACACAGATACGCAGTATTTT. This codes for CASGQDGAGNTDTQYF.

Ten or more counts support this clonotype. The gene calls are TRBV28 and TRBJ1-2; D is undetermined. The V gene lost 4 bases and the J gene lost 3 bases, with 3 bases spanning the gap. CDR1 is MDHEN, CDR2 SYDVKM, per germline. The CDR3 spans 11 residues. The CDR3 DNA reads as TGTGCCAGCAGTTCGGACTATGGCTACACCTTC. It codes for CASSSDYGYTF.

This clonotype has just one count. V usage is TRBV19 and J usage is TRBJ1-3; D remains ambiguous. The CDR3 is made up of 15 amino acids. The V end was cut by 3 bases, the J end by 0 bases, with 9 bases between. Looked up from germline, CDR1 is LNHDA and CDR2 is SQIVND (reference sequence). CDR3 residues: CASSIIGLSGNTIYF. The CDR3 nucleotides read TGTGCCAGTAGTATCATTGGGCTCTCTGGAAACACCATATATTTT.

Remarks on this clonotype: Germline and junction disagree at one end, which may indicate a read error. The V call is TRBV5-4, the J call TRBJ2-7; 8 bases fit TRBD2. Germline CDR1 reads SGHNT; CDR2 reads YYREEE (reference sequence). This CDR3 contains 17 residues. Here the CDR3 reads CASSQLEIAGSSYEKYF. CDR3 DNA sequence: TGTGCCAGCAGCCAATTGGAAATAGCGGGGAGCTCCTACGAGAAGTACTTC.

On this clonotype itself: At one end, the junction sequence differs from germline, possibly due to a read error. The V call is TRBV7-9, the J call TRBJ2-1; D remains ambiguous. The CDR3 consists of 14 residues. The germline CDR1 and CDR2 sequences are SEHNR and FQNEAQ (reference sequence). The DNA for the CDR3 is TGTGCCAGCAGCTTAGGTGAGATGCAAAATGAACAGTTCTTC. Protein product: CASSLGEMQNEQFF.

A remark on this clonotype: Just one base apart from a much larger clone, this may be a read error. The rearrangement uses TRBV4-1 and TRBJ1-1; D not resolved. The CDR3 extends over 17 amino acids. V was shortened by 0 bases and J by 5 bases, with 19 bases between the two germline ends. Per the germline V gene, CDR1 is MGHRA and CDR2 is YSYEKL. CDR3 sequence reads: CASSQDNTPVEETEAFF. The CDR3 nucleotides read TGCGCCAGCAGCCAAGACAATACCCCCGTCGAGGAGACTGAAGCTTTCTTT.

As to this clonotype: Just one base apart from a much larger clone, this may be a read error. V is TRBV5-5 and J is TRBJ2-2; D is unclear. Germline V gene lookup returns CDR1 SGHKS and CDR2 YYEKEE (reference sequence). The CDR3 length is 17 residues. The CDR3 DNA sequence: TGTGCCAGCAGCCGACGCTCTGGGCAAGCCAACACCAGGGAGCTGTTTTTT. This gives the protein CASSRRSGQANTRELFF.

In its sample, this clonotype was seen a few times. This chain uses TRBV6-5 with TRBJ2-7; maybe TRBD1 (5 bases). The germline CDR1 and CDR2 sequences are MNHEY and SVGAGI. This CDR3 region has 14 residues. CDR3 residues: CASSLNTGSYEQYF. DNA for the CDR3: TGTGCTAGTAGTTTGAACACAGGTTCCTACGAGCAGTACTTC.

On this clonotype itself: A read error is possible here, since a much larger clone lies one base away. The gene calls are TRBV29-1 and TRBJ2-3, with 8 bases identical to TRBD1. CDR3 length: 13 amino acids. Per the germline V gene, CDR1 is SQVTM and CDR2 is ANQGSEA. CDR3 sequence reads: CSAQGAREDRQYF. As DNA, the CDR3 is TGCAGCGCTCAGGGGGCGAGGGAAGATAGGCAGTATTTT.

For this clonotype: A junction end diverges from the germline sequence, so it may reflect a read error. This sequence joins TRBV29-1 and TRBJ1-2; D is perhaps TRBD1 (6 bases). The germline V gene encodes CDR1 SQVTM and CDR2 ANQGSEA. The CDR3 covers 14 residues. The CDR3 DNA sequence: TGCGGCGTTGAAACCCGAGGGGGGTCCAGTGGCTACACCTTC. Its translation: CGVETRGGSSGYTF.

Remarks on this clonotype: One base away lies a much larger clone, so this may be a sequencing read error. The genes are TRBV4-1 and TRBJ2-3, with unresolved D. Trimming pared 0 bases from V and 6 bases from J, leaving 7 bases between. Germline CDR1 is MGHRA and CDR2 is YSYEKL. The length of the CDR3 is 13 residues. CDR3 sequence: CASSQEVGDTQYF. Here the CDR3 DNA reads TGCGCCAGCAGCCAAGAAGTCGGCGATACGCAGTATTTT.

Concerning this clonotype itself: This may be a read error: a much more frequent sequence differs by one nucleotide. This rearrangement joins TRBV5-1 to TRBJ1-4; 7 bases are shared with TRBD1. Germline CDR1 and CDR2: SGHRS and YFSETQ. The junction had 12 bases not matched to a gene; V was cut back by 4 bases and J by 3 bases. The CDR3 has 17 amino acids. The DNA of the CDR3 is TGCGCCAGCAGCAACCGGACAGGAGTTTCAGCTAATGAAAAACTGTTTTTT. It translates to CASSNRTGVSANEKLFF. Full variable domain (outside the CDR3, taken from reference TRBV5-1 and TRBJ1-4): KAGVTQTPRYLIKTRGQQVTLSCSPISGHRSVSWYQQTPGQGLQFLFEYFSETQRNKGNFPGRFSGRQFSNSRSEMNVSTLELGDSALYLCASSNRTGVSANEKLFFGSGTQLSVL.